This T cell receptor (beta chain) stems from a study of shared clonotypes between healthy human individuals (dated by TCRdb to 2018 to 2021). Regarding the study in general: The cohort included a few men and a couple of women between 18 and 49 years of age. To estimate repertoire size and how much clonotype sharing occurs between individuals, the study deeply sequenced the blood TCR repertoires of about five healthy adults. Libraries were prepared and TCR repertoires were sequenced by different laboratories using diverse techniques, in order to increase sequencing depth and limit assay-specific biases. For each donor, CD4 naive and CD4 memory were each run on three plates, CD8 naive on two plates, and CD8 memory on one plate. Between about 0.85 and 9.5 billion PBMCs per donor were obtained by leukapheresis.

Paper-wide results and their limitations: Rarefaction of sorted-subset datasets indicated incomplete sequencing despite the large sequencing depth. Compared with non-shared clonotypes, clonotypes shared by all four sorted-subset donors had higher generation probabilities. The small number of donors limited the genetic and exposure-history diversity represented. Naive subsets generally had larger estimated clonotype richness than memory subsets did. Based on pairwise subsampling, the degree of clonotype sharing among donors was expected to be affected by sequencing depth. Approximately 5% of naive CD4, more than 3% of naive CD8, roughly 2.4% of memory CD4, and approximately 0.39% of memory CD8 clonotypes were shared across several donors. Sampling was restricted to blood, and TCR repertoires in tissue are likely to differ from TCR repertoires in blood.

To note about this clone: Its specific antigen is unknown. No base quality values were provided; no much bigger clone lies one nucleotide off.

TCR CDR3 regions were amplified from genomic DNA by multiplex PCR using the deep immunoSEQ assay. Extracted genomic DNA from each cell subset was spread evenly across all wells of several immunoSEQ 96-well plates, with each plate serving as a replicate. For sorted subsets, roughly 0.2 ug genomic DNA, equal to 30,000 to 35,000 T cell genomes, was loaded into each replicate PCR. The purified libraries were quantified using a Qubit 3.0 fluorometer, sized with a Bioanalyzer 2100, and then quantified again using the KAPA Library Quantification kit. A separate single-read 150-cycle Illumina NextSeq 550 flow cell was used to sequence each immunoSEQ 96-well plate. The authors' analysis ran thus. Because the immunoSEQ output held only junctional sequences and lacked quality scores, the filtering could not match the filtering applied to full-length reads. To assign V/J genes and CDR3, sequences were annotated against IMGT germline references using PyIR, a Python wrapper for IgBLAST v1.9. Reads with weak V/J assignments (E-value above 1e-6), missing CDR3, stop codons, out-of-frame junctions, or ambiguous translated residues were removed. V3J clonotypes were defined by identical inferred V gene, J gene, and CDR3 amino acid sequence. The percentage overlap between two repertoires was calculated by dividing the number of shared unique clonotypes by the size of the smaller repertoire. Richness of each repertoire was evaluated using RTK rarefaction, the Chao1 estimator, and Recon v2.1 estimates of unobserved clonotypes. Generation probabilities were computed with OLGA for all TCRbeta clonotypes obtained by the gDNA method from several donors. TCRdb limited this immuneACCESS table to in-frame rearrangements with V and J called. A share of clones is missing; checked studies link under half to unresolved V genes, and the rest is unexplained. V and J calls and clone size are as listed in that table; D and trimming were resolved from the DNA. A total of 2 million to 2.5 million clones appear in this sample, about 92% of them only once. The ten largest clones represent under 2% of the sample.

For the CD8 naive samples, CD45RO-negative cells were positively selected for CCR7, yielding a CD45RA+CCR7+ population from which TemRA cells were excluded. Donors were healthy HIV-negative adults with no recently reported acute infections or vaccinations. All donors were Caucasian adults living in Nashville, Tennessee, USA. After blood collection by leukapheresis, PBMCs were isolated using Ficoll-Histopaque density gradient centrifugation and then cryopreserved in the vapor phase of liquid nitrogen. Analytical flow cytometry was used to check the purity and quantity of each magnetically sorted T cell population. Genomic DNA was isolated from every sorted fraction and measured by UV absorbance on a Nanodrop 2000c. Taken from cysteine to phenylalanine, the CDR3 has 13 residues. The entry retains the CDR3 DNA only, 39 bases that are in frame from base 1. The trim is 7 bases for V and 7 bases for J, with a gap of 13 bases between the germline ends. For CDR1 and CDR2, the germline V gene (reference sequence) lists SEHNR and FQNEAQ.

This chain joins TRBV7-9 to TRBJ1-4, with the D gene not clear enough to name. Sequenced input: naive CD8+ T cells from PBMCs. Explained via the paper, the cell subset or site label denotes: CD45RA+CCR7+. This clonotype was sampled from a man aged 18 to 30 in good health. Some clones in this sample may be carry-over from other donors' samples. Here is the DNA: TGTGCCAGCACTATCTCCCCACGTGAAAAACTGTTTTTT. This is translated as CASTISPREKLFF.